This entry features one T cell receptor (beta chain) sequence. The record originates from a study of blood T cell repertoires in COVID-19. Looking at the study overall: Whether acute or convalescent, the COVID-19 samples came from the United States, Italy and Spain. Sample material is recorded as cDNA or gDNA derived from T cells, B-cell-depleted T cells, or PBMCs.

Enrolment of Seattle patients took place during active infection, and they were followed longitudinally. There are 18 residues in the CDR3. CDR1 and CDR2 from the germline V gene are MGHRA and YSYEKL. V was trimmed by 0 bases and J by 2 bases, leaving 17 bases between them. Under the authors' procedure: Amplification from reference gene primers served as the basis for estimated nucleated cell counts. Generated by immunoSEQ multiplex PCR, the TCRdb table keeps only in-frame clones and is missing some. The V and J calls and clone size come from that table; D and trimming were worked out from the DNA. This table holds roughly 150,000 clones, 85% found once.

The chain uses TRBV4-1 and TRBJ1-5; D unclear. The clonotype originates from a woman at least 80 years old with COVID-19, enrolled during active disease. Sequencing was carried out using peripheral blood. Here the CDR3 DNA reads TGCGCCAGCAGCCAAGAACAGAACCCCCTTTGGGGCAATCAGCCCCAGCATTTT. This codes for CASSQEQNPLWGNQPQHF.